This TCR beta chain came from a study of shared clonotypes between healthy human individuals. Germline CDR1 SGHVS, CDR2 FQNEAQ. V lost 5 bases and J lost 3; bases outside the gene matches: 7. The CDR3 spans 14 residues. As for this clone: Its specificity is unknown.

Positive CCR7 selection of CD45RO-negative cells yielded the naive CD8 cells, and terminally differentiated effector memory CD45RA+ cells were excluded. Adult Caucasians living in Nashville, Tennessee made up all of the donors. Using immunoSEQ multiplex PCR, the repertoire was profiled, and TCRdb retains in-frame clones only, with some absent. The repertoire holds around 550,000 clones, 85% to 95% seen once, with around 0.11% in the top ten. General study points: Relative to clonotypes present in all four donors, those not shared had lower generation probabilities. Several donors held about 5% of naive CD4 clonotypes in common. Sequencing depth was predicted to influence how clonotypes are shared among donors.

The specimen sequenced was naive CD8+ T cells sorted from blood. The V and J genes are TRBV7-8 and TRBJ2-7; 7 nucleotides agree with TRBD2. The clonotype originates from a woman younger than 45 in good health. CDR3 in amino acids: CASSPRRGSYEQYF. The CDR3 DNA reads TGTGCCAGCAGCCCCCGACGCGGGAGCTACGAGCAGTACTTC.